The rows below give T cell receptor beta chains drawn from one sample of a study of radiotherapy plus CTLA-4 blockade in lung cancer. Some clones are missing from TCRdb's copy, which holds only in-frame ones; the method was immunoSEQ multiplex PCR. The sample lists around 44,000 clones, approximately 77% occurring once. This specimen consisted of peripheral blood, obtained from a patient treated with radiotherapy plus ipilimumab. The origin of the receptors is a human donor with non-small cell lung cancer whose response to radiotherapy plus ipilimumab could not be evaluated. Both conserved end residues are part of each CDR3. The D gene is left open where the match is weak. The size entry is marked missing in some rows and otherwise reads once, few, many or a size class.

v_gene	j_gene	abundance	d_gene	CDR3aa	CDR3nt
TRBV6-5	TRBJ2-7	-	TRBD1	CASSSPGQKYEQYF	TGTGCCAGCAGTTCACCGGGACAGAAATACGAGCAGTACTTC
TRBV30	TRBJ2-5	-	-	CAWTRAQKTQYF	TGTGCCTGGACGAGGGCCCAAAAGACCCAGTACTTC
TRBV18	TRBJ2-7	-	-	CASSPTGLVEQYF	TGTGCCAGCTCACCAACTGGCCTAGTCGAGCAGTACTTC
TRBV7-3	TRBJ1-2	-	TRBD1	CASSMTGSGGYTF	TGTGCCAGCAGCATGACAGGGTCTGGGGGCTACACCTTC
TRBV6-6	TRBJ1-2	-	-	CASSYSPGSYTF	TGTGCCAGCAGTTACTCGCCGGGGAGCTACACCTTC
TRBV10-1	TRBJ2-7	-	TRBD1	CASKRREYRDRGGHEQYF	TGCGCCAGCAAGAGAAGAGAATATCGGGACAGGGGGGGCCACGAGCAGTACTTC
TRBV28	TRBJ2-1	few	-	CASSFASRPNEQFF	TGTGCCAGCAGTTTCGCTAGTCGCCCCAATGAGCAGTTCTTC
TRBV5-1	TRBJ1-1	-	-	CASSLTSRTEAFF	TGCGCCAGCAGCTTAACGTCCCGGACTGAAGCTTTCTTT
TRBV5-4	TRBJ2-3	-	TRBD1	CASSFITGTGGIDTQYF	TGTGCCAGCAGCTTTATCACCGGGACAGGGGGCATCGATACGCAGTATTTT
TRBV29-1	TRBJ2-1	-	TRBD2	CSVRTSGSPLNEQFF	TGCAGCGTCCGGACTAGCGGGAGCCCCCTCAATGAGCAGTTCTTC
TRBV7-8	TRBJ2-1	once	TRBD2	CAIAGGSSYNEQFF	TGTGCCATCGCGGGGGGGAGCTCCTACAATGAGCAGTTCTTC
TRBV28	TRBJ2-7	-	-	CASEKGVPYEQYF	TGTGCCAGCGAAAAGGGGGTGCCCTACGAGCAGTACTTC
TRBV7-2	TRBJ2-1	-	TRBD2	CASSQSSGNYNEQFF	TGTGCCAGCAGCCAATCTAGCGGGAATTACAATGAGCAGTTCTTC
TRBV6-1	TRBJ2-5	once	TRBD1	CASTRGPGETQYF	TGTGCCAGCACCAGGGGGCCTGGAGAGACCCAGTACTTC
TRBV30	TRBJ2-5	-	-	CAWSPTGYTQYF	TGTGCCTGGAGCCCGACGGGGTACACCCAGTACTTC
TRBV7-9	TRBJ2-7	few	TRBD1	CASSSGQGILQYF	TGTGCCAGCAGCTCCGGACAGGGAATCCTACAGTACTTC
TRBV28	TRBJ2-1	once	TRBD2	CASSGSGISYNEQFF	TGTGCCAGCAGTGGTAGCGGGATCTCCTACAATGAGCAGTTCTTC
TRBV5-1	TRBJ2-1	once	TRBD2	CASSQTSDPRDEQFF	TGCGCCAGCAGCCAAACTAGCGATCCTAGGGATGAGCAGTTCTTC
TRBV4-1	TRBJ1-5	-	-	CASSQDWGRPDQPQHF	TGCGCCAGCAGCCAAGATTGGGGCAGGCCGGATCAGCCCCAGCATTTT